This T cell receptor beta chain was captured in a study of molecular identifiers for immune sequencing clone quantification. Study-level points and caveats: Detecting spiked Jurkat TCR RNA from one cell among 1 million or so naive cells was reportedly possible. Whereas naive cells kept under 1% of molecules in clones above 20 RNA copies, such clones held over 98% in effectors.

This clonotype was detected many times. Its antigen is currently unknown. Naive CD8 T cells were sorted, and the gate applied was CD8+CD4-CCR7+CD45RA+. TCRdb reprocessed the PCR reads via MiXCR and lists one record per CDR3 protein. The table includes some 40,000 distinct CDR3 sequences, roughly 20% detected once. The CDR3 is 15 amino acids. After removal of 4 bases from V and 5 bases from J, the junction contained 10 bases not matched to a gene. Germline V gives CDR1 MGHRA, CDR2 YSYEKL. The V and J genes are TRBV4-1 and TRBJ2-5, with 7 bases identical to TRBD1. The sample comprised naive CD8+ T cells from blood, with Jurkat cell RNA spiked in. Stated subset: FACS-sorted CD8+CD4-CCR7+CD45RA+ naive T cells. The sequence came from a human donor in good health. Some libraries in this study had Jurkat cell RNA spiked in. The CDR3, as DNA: TGCGCCAGCAGCCTTGTAACAGGGGAGATGGAGACCCAGTACTTC. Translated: CASSLVTGEMETQYF.